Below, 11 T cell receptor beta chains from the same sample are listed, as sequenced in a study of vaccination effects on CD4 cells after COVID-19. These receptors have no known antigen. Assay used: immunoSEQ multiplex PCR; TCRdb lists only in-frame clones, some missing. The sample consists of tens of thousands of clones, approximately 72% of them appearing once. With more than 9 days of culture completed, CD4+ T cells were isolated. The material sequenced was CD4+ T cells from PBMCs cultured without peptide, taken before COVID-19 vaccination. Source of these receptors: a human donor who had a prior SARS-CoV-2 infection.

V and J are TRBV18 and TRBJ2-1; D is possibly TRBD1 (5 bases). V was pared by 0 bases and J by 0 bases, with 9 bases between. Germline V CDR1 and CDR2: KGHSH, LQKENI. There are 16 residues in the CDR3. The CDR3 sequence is CASSPPHRSSYNEQFF. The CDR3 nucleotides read TGTGCCAGCTCACCACCGCACAGGAGCTCCTACAATGAGCAGTTCTTC.

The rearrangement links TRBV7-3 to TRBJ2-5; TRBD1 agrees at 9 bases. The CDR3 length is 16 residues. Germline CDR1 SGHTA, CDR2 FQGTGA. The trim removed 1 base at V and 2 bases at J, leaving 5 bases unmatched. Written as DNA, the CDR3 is TGTGCCAGCAGCTTAAGTTCCGGGACAGGGCAAGAGACCCAGTACTTC. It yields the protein CASSLSSGTGQETQYF.

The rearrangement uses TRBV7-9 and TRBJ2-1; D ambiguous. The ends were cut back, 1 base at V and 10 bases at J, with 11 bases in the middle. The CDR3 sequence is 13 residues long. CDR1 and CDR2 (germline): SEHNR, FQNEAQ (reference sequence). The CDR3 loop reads CASSLVERKEQFF. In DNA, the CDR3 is TGTGCCAGCAGCTTAGTGGAACGCAAAGAGCAGTTCTTC.

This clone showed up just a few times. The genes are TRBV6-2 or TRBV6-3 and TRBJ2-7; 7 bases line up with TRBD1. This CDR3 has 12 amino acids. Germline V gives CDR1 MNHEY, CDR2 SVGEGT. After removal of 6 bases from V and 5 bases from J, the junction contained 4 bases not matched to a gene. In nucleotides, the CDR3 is TGTGCCAGCAGCGAGACAGGGAACGAGCAGTACTTC. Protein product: CASSETGNEQYF.

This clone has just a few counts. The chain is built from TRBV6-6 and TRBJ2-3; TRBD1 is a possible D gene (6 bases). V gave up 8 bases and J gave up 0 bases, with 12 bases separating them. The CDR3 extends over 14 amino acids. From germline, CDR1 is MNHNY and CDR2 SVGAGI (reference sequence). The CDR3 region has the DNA TGTGCCAGCGTGGGACATACTAGCACAGATACGCAGTATTTT. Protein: CASVGHTSTDTQYF.

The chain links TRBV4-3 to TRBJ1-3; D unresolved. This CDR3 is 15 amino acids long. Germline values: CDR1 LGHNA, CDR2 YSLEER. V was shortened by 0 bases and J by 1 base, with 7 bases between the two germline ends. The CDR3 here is CASSQDPWSGNTIYF. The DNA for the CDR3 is TGCGCCAGCAGCCAAGATCCATGGTCTGGAAACACCATATATTTT.

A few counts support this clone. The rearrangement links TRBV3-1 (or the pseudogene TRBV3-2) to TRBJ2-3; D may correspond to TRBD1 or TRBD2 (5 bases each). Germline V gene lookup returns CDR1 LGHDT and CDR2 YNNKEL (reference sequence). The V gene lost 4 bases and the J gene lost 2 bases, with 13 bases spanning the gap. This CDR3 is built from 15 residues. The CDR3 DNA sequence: TGTGCCAGCAGCCTGGCGTGGGGGTACACAGATACGCAGTATTTT. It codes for CASSLAWGYTDTQYF.

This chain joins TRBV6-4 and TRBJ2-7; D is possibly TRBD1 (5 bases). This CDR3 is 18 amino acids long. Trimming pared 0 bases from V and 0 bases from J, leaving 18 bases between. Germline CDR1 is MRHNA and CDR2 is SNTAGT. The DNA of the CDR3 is TGTGCCAGCAGTGACTCGAAATCTGCTGGGGCTTCCTCCTACGAGCAGTACTTC. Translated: CASSDSKSAGASSYEQYF.

This CDR3 reads CASSQGRTLRWTGELFF. The CDR3, as DNA: TGCGCCAGCAGCCAAGGTCGGACCCTCAGATGGACCGGGGAGCTGTTTTTT. The chain is built from TRBV4-3 and TRBJ2-2; D remains ambiguous. The germline CDR1 and CDR2 sequences are LGHNA and YSLEER. This CDR3 region has 17 residues. The V end was cut by 1 base, the J end by 5 bases, with 17 bases between.

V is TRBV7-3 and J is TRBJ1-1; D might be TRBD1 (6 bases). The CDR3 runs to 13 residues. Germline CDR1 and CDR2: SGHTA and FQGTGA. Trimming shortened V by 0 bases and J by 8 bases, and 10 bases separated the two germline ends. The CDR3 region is CASSLTGQTEAFF. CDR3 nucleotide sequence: TGTGCCAGCAGCTTAACAGGACAGACAGAAGCTTTCTTT.

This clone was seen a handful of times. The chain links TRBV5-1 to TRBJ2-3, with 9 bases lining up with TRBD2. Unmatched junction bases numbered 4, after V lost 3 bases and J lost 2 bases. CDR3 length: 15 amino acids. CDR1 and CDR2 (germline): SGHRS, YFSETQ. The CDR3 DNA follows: TGCGCCAGCAGCTGGGCGGGAGGGAACACAGATACGCAGTATTTT. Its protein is CASSWAGGNTDTQYF.